This T cell receptor (beta chain) comes out of a study of CD8+ T cells in alopecia areata. Germline V gene data show CDR1 as MGHRA and CDR2 as YSYEKL. The CDR3 length is 16 residues. Trimming cost V 3 bases and J 0 bases; bases outside gene matches: 7. Noted treatment: oral pan-JAK inhibitor, 5-10 mg twice daily. RNA extraction was followed by reverse transcription into cDNA, which acted as the sequencing template. Generated by immunoSEQ multiplex PCR, the TCRdb table keeps only in-frame clones and is missing some. The sample includes some 120,000 clones, approximately 60% of them seen just once. The TCR originated in a human donor with alopecia areata. Sample: CD4+ T cells sorted from blood, taken at week 4, from a patient treated with tofacitinib. The chain combines TRBV4-1 with TRBJ1-2; 7 bases fit TRBD1. This chain's CDR3 is CASSHAGQVSNYGYTF. DNA of the CDR3: TGCGCCAGCAGCCATGCTGGACAGGTTTCTAACTATGGCTACACCTTC.